This entry concerns a single T cell receptor beta chain. The V end was cut by 0 bases, the J end by 1 base, with 9 bases between. From germline, CDR1 is LGHDT and CDR2 YNNKEL (reference sequence). The CDR3 is made up of 15 amino acids. The entry originates in a study of blood T cell repertoires in COVID-19. The overall study: Both acute and convalescent COVID-19 samples were obtained from the United States, Italy and Spain.

Study processing details: Reference gene primer amplification in the assay estimated nucleated cell counts. Here immunoSEQ multiplex PCR was the method, and the copy in TCRdb shows in-frame clones only, minus some. The D gene and trimming were derived from the DNA, and the V and J assignments and clone size from that table. The data contain 40,000 to 60,000 clones, about 81% of them singletons. The V call is TRBV3-1 (or the pseudogene TRBV3-2), the J call TRBJ1-1; D is unclear. The specimen was peripheral blood. The receptor's source is a man aged 50-60 years with active COVID-19. Here the CDR3 DNA reads TGTGCCAGCAGCCAAGATTGGGCTACGAACACTGAAGCTTTCTTT. Its protein is CASSQDWATNTEAFF.